This T cell receptor (beta chain) comes out of a study of cytomegalovirus exposure and HLA in healthy donors. Turning to this clone: Its antigen is still unknown.

Findings of the study overall: According to a later analysis, TCR clusters from the first cohort tended to co-occur in the 90 to 150 validation repertoires. It was approximately 150 TCR beta chains that were listed as cytomegalovirus-associated.

The V and J ends lost 5 bases and 3 bases respectively, with 12 bases between them. This CDR3 is built from 13 residues. The germline V gene has CDR1 SQVTM and CDR2 ANQGSEA. Measured with immunoSEQ multiplex PCR; TCRdb has only the in-frame clones, and not every one. The table includes roughly 330,000 clones, roughly 90% detected once. Material for sequencing was PBMCs. The clonotype was recovered from a woman in her 30s in good health and CMV-seropositive. V is TRBV29-1 and J is TRBJ2-3; a possible D gene is TRBD2 (6 bases). The CDR3 is CSVTGVVTDTQYF. Here the CDR3 DNA reads TGCAGCGTTACGGGGGTTGTTACAGATACGCAGTATTTT.